The 27 T cell receptor beta chains reported below all come from one sample, sequenced in a study of Tregs in tolerant kidney transplant recipients. The table came from immunoSEQ multiplex PCR; TCRdb's copy has only in-frame clones and leaves some out. Of about 240,000 clones listed, approximately 84% are singletons. Sequencing was performed on CD4+ T cells from blood. All receptors derive from a human donor in good health.

In DNA, the CDR3 is TGCGCCAGCAGCTCGGACAGGGCCAGGGCAGATACGCAGTATTTT. This translates into CASSSDRARADTQYF. The rearrangement uses TRBV5-1 and TRBJ2-3; 8 nucleotides agree with TRBD1. The V segment lost 3 bases and the J segment 4 bases; nucleotides outside the gene matches: 7. In germline, CDR1 is SGHRS, CDR2 YFSETQ. The CDR3 is made up of 15 amino acids.

The rearrangement joins TRBV7-9 to TRBJ2-1, with 8 bases matching TRBD1. V shed 5 bases, J shed 9 bases, and the junction held 6 bases outside the gene matches. The germline V gene has CDR1 SEHNR and CDR2 FQNEAQ (reference sequence). CDR3 length: 13 residues. CDR3 coding DNA: TGTGCCAGCAGCCCCAGGGGGCTAGGTGAGCAGTTCTTC. This translates into CASSPRGLGEQFF.

The chain combines TRBV5-1 with TRBJ1-6, with D perhaps TRBD1 (6 bases). Germline-derived CDR1 and CDR2 are SGHRS and YFSETQ. The CDR3 extends over 13 amino acids. Between the trimmed V and J ends, which lost 4 bases and 11 bases, there was a span of 13 bases. The CDR3 nucleotides are TGCGCCAGCAGCCCCGGGACATCGACACCCCTCCACTTT. This sequence encodes CASSPGTSTPLHF. The whole variable domain, remainder taken from reference TRBV5-1 and TRBJ1-6, is KAGVTQTPRYLIKTRGQQVTLSCSPISGHRSVSWYQQTPGQGLQFLFEYFSETQRNKGNFPGRFSGRQFSNSRSEMNVSTLELGDSALYLCASSPGTSTPLHFGNGTRLTVT.

A single count supports this clone. The chain links TRBV30 to TRBJ2-3; 11 bases map to TRBD2. The CDR3 is 14 amino acids. The V gene end was trimmed by 5 bases and the J gene end by 4 bases; junction bases not matched to a gene: 5. Per germline, CDR1 GTSNPN and CDR2 SVGIG (reference sequence). The DNA for the CDR3 is TGTGCCTGGGGTAGCGGGAGGGGGGCAGATACGCAGTATTTT. Translated, it gives CAWGSGRGADTQYF.

The V call is TRBV19, the J call TRBJ2-7, with 8 bases matching TRBD1. V was clipped by 4 bases and J by 2 bases; unmatched bases: 4. Germline CDR1 LNHDA, CDR2 SQIVND (reference sequence). This CDR3 is 14 amino acids long. This CDR3 reads CASSTWDRTYEQYF. The CDR3 coding sequence is TGTGCCAGTAGTACCTGGGACAGGACCTACGAGCAGTACTTC. Filled out from reference TRBV19 and TRBJ2-7, the complete variable domain reads DGGITQSPKYLFRKEGQNVTLSCEQNLNHDAMYWYRQDPGQGLRLIYYSQIVNDFQKGDIAEGYSVSREKKESFPLTVTSAQKNPTAFYLCASSTWDRTYEQYFGPGTRLTVT.

V usage is TRBV30 and J usage is TRBJ1-2, with 7 bases that match TRBD1. Per germline, CDR1 GTSNPN and CDR2 SVGIG (reference sequence). The ends lost 3 bases at V and 8 bases at J; junction bases unmatched: 9. The CDR3 totals 13 residues. CDR3 coding DNA: TGTGCCTGGAGGGGACAGAGTCTGGGGGGCTACACCTTC. Protein sequence: CAWRGQSLGGYTF.

The rearrangement uses TRBV2 and TRBJ1-1, with TRBD1 matching over 7 bases. The CDR3 runs 15 residues. With V trimmed by 7 bases and J by 5 bases, 13 bases remained unmatched. Per germline, CDR1 SNHLY and CDR2 FYNNEI. The CDR3 coding sequence is TGTGCCAGCAAGATCGAACAGGGGTACCGAACTGAAGCTTTCTTT. This encodes CASKIEQGYRTEAFF.

V and J are TRBV5-1 and TRBJ2-7; TRBD1 matches at 10 bases. The CDR3 runs 14 residues. Germline loops: CDR1 SGHRS, CDR2 YFSETQ. The V gene end was trimmed by 3 bases and the J gene end by 3 bases; junction bases not matched to a gene: 3. In DNA, the CDR3 is TGCGCCAGCAGCTCAAGGACAGGGGGCTACGAGCAGTACTTC. This codes for CASSSRTGGYEQYF. Together with reference TRBV5-1 and TRBJ2-7, the CDR3 gives the full variable domain: KAGVTQTPRYLIKTRGQQVTLSCSPISGHRSVSWYQQTPGQGLQFLFEYFSETQRNKGNFPGRFSGRQFSNSRSEMNVSTLELGDSALYLCASSSRTGGYEQYFGPGTRLTVT.

The rearrangement links TRBV7-3 to TRBJ2-3; perhaps TRBD1 as D (6 bases). Trimming took off 1 base at V and 4 bases at J, with 9 bases between the two ends. This CDR3 is 14 amino acids long. The germline V gene has CDR1 SGHTA and CDR2 FQGTGA. CDR3 nucleotide sequence: TGTGCCAGCAGCTTAAACGCAGGGGCAGATACGCAGTATTTT. Protein product: CASSLNAGADTQYF.

The chain's CDR3 is CASSLGTSGSLGYEQYF. DNA of the CDR3: TGTGCCAGCAGCCTGGGGACTAGCGGGAGCCTGGGATACGAGCAGTACTTC. The chain carries TRBV4-2 and TRBJ2-7; 14 bases match TRBD2. The CDR3 totals 17 residues. The germline CDR1 and CDR2 sequences are LGHNA and YNFKEQ. V shed 4 bases, J shed 4 bases, and the junction held 9 bases outside the gene matches.

The chain joins TRBV9 to TRBJ1-1; D uncertain. Trimming took 5 bases from V and 1 from J, leaving 15 bases between them. Germline V CDR1 and CDR2: SGDLS, YYNGEE. The length of the CDR3 is 15 residues. In DNA, the CDR3 is TGTGCCAGCAGAGTAATACCAGTGACGAACACTGAAGCTTTCTTT. It yields the protein CASRVIPVTNTEAFF.

The CDR3 loop reads CASSELGGGTEAFF. The CDR3 DNA is TGTGCCAGCAGTGAACTGGGGGGAGGGACTGAAGCTTTCTTT. V and J are TRBV6-1 and TRBJ1-1; a weak D match, TRBD1 (5 bases). Trimming pared 2 bases from V and 5 bases from J, leaving 12 bases between. The CDR3 contains 14 residues. CDR1 is MNHNS, CDR2 SASEGT, per germline.

V is TRBV11-2 and J is TRBJ2-3; possible D gene TRBD2, 5 bases. Between the trimmed V and J ends, which lost 5 bases and 1 base, there was a span of 10 bases. This CDR3 has 14 amino acids. Germline loops: CDR1 SGHAT, CDR2 FQNNGV. The CDR3 DNA sequence: TGTGCCAGCAGCCCGGATAGCGGCACAGATACGCAGTATTTT. It encodes CASSPDSGTDTQYF.

The J gene is TRBJ2-5, the V gene TRBV15, with 7 positions matching TRBD2. Germline CDR1 LNHNV, CDR2 YYDKDF (reference sequence). The V and J ends lost 0 bases and 5 bases, in that order; junction bases with no gene match: 0. The CDR3 totals 13 residues. The CDR3 DNA sequence: TGTGCCACCAGCAGAGAACTAGCGGAGACCCAGTACTTC. Encoded protein: CATSRELAETQYF.

This clone was seen once. V usage is TRBV5-8 and J usage is TRBJ1-6; D is uncertain. The V gene lost 4 bases and the J gene lost 3 bases, with 14 bases spanning the gap. Germline CDR1 SGHTS, CDR2 YDEGEE. The CDR3 runs 16 residues. As DNA, the CDR3 is TGTGCCAGCAGCCCCCCGGGCCCTTTCTATAATTCACCCCTCCACTTT. This translates into CASSPPGPFYNSPLHF.

The chain has TRBV6-1 and TRBJ2-5; D remains unclear. This CDR3 is 15 amino acids long. Germline lookup yields CDR1 MNHNS and CDR2 SASEGT. V lost 4 bases, J lost 0 bases, and 12 bases lay in between. CDR3 DNA: TGTGCCAGCAGTGTTAACAGCCTTTACCAAGAGACCCAGTACTTC. Protein: CASSVNSLYQETQYF.

The V and J genes are TRBV9 and TRBJ2-5, with D possibly being TRBD2 (6 bases). Germline V gene sequence: CDR1 SGDLS, CDR2 YYNGEE. The CDR3 contains 17 residues. Trimming stripped 2 bases from V and 4 bases from J, with 21 bases between. CDR3 in amino acids: CASSVGPGLPNGETQYF. Here the CDR3 DNA reads TGTGCCAGCAGCGTTGGACCGGGACTCCCGAATGGAGAGACCCAGTACTTC. Using reference TRBV9 and TRBJ2-5 for the parts outside the CDR3, the full variable domain is DSGVTQTPKHLITATGQRVTLRCSPRSGDLSVYWYQQSLDQGLQFLIQYYNGEERAKGNILERFSAQQFPDLHSELNLSSLELGDSALYFCASSVGPGLPNGETQYFGPGTRLLVL.

Concerning this clone itself: The sample has other DNA sequences that encode this CDR3 too. This sequence joins TRBV9 and TRBJ2-1; the D gene is possibly TRBD1 (6 bases). Germline-derived CDR1 and CDR2 are SGDLS and YYNGEE. Trimming took 0 bases from V and 0 from J, leaving 7 bases between them. The CDR3 length is 15 residues. CDR3 DNA sequence: TGTGCCAGCAGCGTAGCAGGGGACTCCTACAATGAGCAGTTCTTC. Amino acids: CASSVAGDSYNEQFF.

V is TRBV30 and J is TRBJ2-6; D is unclear. The V end was cut by 0 bases, the J end by 0 bases, with 9 bases between. Germline CDR1 and CDR2: GTSNPN and SVGIG (reference sequence). CDR3 length: 16 amino acids. CDR3 region: CAWSVFRNSGANVLTF. The CDR3 DNA is TGTGCCTGGAGTGTCTTTCGGAACTCTGGGGCCAACGTCCTGACTTTC.

The chain combines TRBV18 with TRBJ1-3; 8 bases fit TRBD1. After removal of 6 bases from V and 5 bases from J, the junction contained 9 bases not matched to a gene. This CDR3 contains 15 residues. Germline V gives CDR1 KGHSH, CDR2 LQKENI. Written as DNA, the CDR3 is TGTGCCAGCTCCCCCGCCGGGACAGGAAGAAACACCATATATTTT. Protein: CASSPAGTGRNTIYF.

This clone came up a few times. The chain is built from TRBV7-6 and TRBJ2-7; D remains ambiguous. The CDR3 has 13 amino acids. Germline CDR1 is SGHVS and CDR2 is FNYEAQ. V was clipped by 1 base and J by 2 bases, with 6 bases between them. The CDR3 spells CASSLGSTYEQYF. The CDR3 DNA is TGTGCCAGCAGCTTAGGCTCCACCTACGAGCAGTACTTC.

The chain employs TRBV9 and TRBJ1-3, with 8 nucleotides matching TRBD1. CDR3 size: 18 residues. From germline, CDR1 is SGDLS and CDR2 YYNGEE. V lost 0 bases, J lost 4 bases, and 12 bases stayed unmatched. This CDR3 is CASSVVGPGQGAGNTIYF. DNA for the CDR3: TGTGCCAGCAGCGTAGTCGGCCCGGGCCAGGGGGCAGGAAACACCATATATTTT.

This clone was seen once. The chain joins TRBV6-1 to TRBJ2-7; 7 bases are shared with TRBD1. This CDR3 has 15 amino acids. V lost 5 bases, J lost 3 bases, and 10 bases stayed unmatched. CDR1 is MNHNS, CDR2 SASEGT, per germline. CDR3 in DNA: TGTGCCAGCAGTCCTGACAGGGTGGGTTACTACGAGCAGTACTTC. This codes for CASSPDRVGYYEQYF.

This rearrangement joins TRBV29-1 to TRBJ2-1, with a weak D call TRBD2 (6 bases). CDR3 length equals 13 residues. CDR1 is SQVTM and CDR2 is ANQGSEA in the germline V gene. V was trimmed by 7 bases and J by 4 bases, leaving 14 bases between them. CDR3 loop: CSAGEEGYNEQFF. The CDR3 region has the DNA TGCAGCGCCGGGGAGGAGGGTTACAATGAGCAGTTCTTC.

This clone came up a few times. The chain carries TRBV20-1 and TRBJ2-5, with D uncertain. V dropped 5 bases and J dropped 4 bases, with 5 bases sitting between them. Looked up from germline, CDR1 is DFQATT and CDR2 is SNEGSKA (reference sequence). CDR3 length: 10 amino acids. The CDR3 DNA follows: TGCAGTGCTCCCCGAGAGACCCAGTACTTC. This translates into CSAPRETQYF.

The sample holds one count of this clone. The gene calls are TRBV15 and TRBJ1-1; 9 positions match TRBD1. J was trimmed by 6 bases and V by 5 bases; bases with no gene match: 10. The CDR3 contains 15 residues. The V gene's germline CDR1 is LNHNV and CDR2 YYDKDF (reference sequence). CDR3 region: CATSPPPGQGSEAFF. DNA of the CDR3: TGTGCCACCAGCCCACCCCCGGGACAGGGCTCTGAAGCTTTCTTT.

The chain carries TRBV6-1 and TRBJ1-2; 7 bases fit TRBD1. The J segment lost 10 bases and the V segment lost 3 bases, leaving 8 bases of the junction unmatched. Germline CDR1 reads MNHNS; CDR2 reads SASEGT. CDR3 length: 13 amino acids. This CDR3 reads CASSDRGQSSYTF. DNA of the CDR3: TGTGCCAGCAGTGACAGGGGACAGAGCTCCTACACCTTC.